The present entry profiles one T cell receptor beta chain with its context. Its antigen is unknown. Base qualities are not recorded, but no much larger clone differs from it by a single base. The immunoSEQ Assay, a bias-controlled multiplex PCR, was used to amplify TCRbeta CDR3 regions from genomic DNA. The paper's data handling went like this. Within the assay, amplification of reference gene primers was used to estimate how many nucleated cells each sample contained. Sequence reads were collapsed and filtered to measure the absolute abundance of every unique TCRbeta CDR3 rearrangement. Productive Simpson clonality was computed per sample as the square root of Simpson's diversity index over productive rearrangements. TCRdb limited this immuneACCESS table to in-frame rearrangements with V and J called. A share of clones is missing; checked studies link under half to unresolved V genes, and the rest is unexplained. That table supplies the V and J calls and clone size; D and trimming were determined from the DNA. This sample has around 230,000 clones in its table, and 86% of those were observed once. Of the sample, 3.5% to 4.5% falls within the top ten clones.

Participants in the prospective study were aged roughly 18 to 89 years, lived in 24 United States geographic areas, and enrolled through a virtual design. Cohort assignment in the prospective study relied on participant-reported clinical history from a screening survey and a study questionnaire. In the prospective study, mobile phlebotomists collected whole blood, serum and a nasopharyngeal or oropharyngeal swab from each participant. Prospective study participants could optionally give additional blood draws and questionnaires over an approximately two-month period. Prospective study blood samples were shipped either frozen or at room temperature before DNA extraction. This sample is drawn from a study of blood T cell repertoires in COVID-19 (dated by TCRdb to 2018 to 2020). About the investigation overall: The collaborator samples originated in the United States, Italy and Spain and spanned the acute and convalescent phases of COVID-19. The prospective study material was composed of cDNA or gDNA derived from T cells, B-cell-depleted T cells, or PBMCs. Subjects who had been exposed to COVID-19, were actively infected with it, or had recovered from it provided the deeply sampled blood TCRbeta repertoires that made up the dataset. The repertoires were released in a freely available public database intended as a resource for research on the immune response to SARS-CoV-2. The samples were drawn from the first 160 participants of the ongoing ImmuneRACE study and from about 1,200 subjects provided by 6 global collaborators. Sample metadata almost always included a de-identified subject ID, COVID-19 status, age in years and sex. Where HLA class I and class II types were available, the types were taken from metadata supplied by the sample provider, not from assay-based typing.

Beyond this particular receptor, the publication reports: The quantity of clinical and demographic metadata differed by source and by participant and was supplied without curation.

Sequences MNHEY (CDR1) and SVGAGI (CDR2) are obtained from the germline V gene. The junction carries 14 bases between V and J, which are trimmed by 5 bases and 4 bases respectively. The CDR3 spans 15 residues, from the cysteine through the phenylalanine. CDR3 DNA only is kept here, 45 bases in frame from base 1. The specimen was PBMCs or T cells enriched from blood (not recorded which). This TCR derives from a woman aged 40-49 years with acute COVID-19. The V gene is TRBV6-5 and the J gene is TRBJ2-2; TRBD1 is a weak D gene call, 6 bases matching. The base sequence is TGTGCCAGCAGTCGAACAACAGGGAGCACCGGGGAGCTGTTTTTT. The translation is CASSRTTGSTGELFF.